This T cell receptor beta chain was sequenced for a study of T-cell reconstitution after alpha-beta-depleted transplantation in children. This clonotype was found many times. The CDR3 extends over 12 amino acids. Germline V CDR1 and CDR2: SGHTA, FQGNSA. Deletions cut 2 bases from V and 4 bases from J, with 6 bases between. Unique molecular identifiers tagged the TCRbeta library. TCRdb fed the PCR reads into MiXCR, producing one record per CDR3 protein. The sample consists of more than 200,000 distinct CDR3 sequences, around 9.7% of them appearing once. The clonotype comes from a human donor who donated a stem cell graft to a child with SCID. Here the sequenced sample was PBMCs from the stem cell graft donor, taken from the stem cell graft. This rearrangement joins TRBV7-2 to TRBJ2-7; the D gene is possibly TRBD1 (5 bases). CDR3 in amino acids: CASSLQGYEQYF. In DNA, the CDR3 is TGTGCCAGCAGCTTACAGGGTTACGAGCAGTACTTC.